Each of the 19 T cell receptor beta chains below was sequenced from the same sample in a study. The sorted Tregs were CD4+CD25+CD127-/low cells. In TCRdb, the 5' RACE reads were re-called with MiXCR into one record per CDR3 protein. This sample has approximately 10,000 distinct CDR3 sequences, with around 25% found just once. What was sequenced was Tregs sorted from blood. The receptors were sampled from a female donor with breast cancer.

This clonotype was detected only a few times. The gene calls are TRBV28 and TRBJ1-5; D not resolved. Trimming removed 7 bases at V and 3 bases at J, with 13 bases between. This CDR3 is 14 amino acids long. Germline-derived CDR1 and CDR2 are MDHEN and SYDVKM. For the CDR3, the DNA is TGTGCCAGCACTTTCCCAGTAACCAATCAGCCCCAGCATTTT. Translation gives CASTFPVTNQPQHF.

This clonotype has a handful of counts. V is TRBV6-5 and J is TRBJ2-3, with D perhaps TRBD1 (6 bases). The CDR3 sequence is 14 residues long. Per germline, CDR1 MNHEY and CDR2 SVGAGI. V was shortened by 2 bases and J by 0 bases, with 6 bases between the two germline ends. CDR3 DNA sequence: TGTGCCAGCAGTTACGGGGGCAGCACAGATACGCAGTATTTT. As protein: CASSYGGSTDTQYF.

Concerning this clonotype: This clone may be a read error of a much larger clone one base away. The chain is built from TRBV20-1 and TRBJ2-1; 11 nucleotides match TRBD2. The CDR3 length is 17 residues. Germline CDR1 reads DFQATT; CDR2 reads SNEGSKA (reference sequence). The CDR3 here is CSARGLAGPSSNNEQFF. CDR3 sequence (DNA): TGCAGTGCTAGAGGACTAGCGGGACCCAGCTCCAACAATGAGCAGTTCTTC.

A word on this clonotype: One base away lies a much larger clone, so this may be a sequencing read error. The conserved phenylalanine or tryptophan is not found at the CDR3 terminus, so this likely reflects a read error. This chain joins TRBV3-1 and TRBJ1-1; D is perhaps TRBD1 (6 bases). The CDR3 runs 16 residues. Trimming stripped 1 base from V and 1 base from J, with 13 bases between. Germline CDR1 reads LGHDT; CDR2 reads YNNKEL (reference sequence). The CDR3 sequence: CASSQARDTRNTEAFL. CDR3 DNA: TGTGCCAGCAGCCAAGCCCGGGACACGAGGAACACTGAAGCTTTCCTT.

Worth noting for this clonotype: Because the CDR3 is missing its conserved closing phenylalanine or tryptophan, this is likely a read error. The chain combines TRBV7-2 with TRBJ2-1, with D perhaps assigned TRBD1 or TRBD2 (5 bases each). This CDR3 contains 17 residues. Germline CDR1 is SGHTA and CDR2 is FQGNSA. CDR3 protein: CPSSLSGTLPSYNEQFS. CDR3 sequence (DNA): TGTCCCAGCAGCTTATCCGGGACCCTGCCCTCCTACAATGAGCAGTTCTCC.

About this clonotype: Here the CDR3 omits its conserved ending phenylalanine or tryptophan, so a read error is the likely source. The rearrangement uses TRBV20-1 and TRBJ2-7; no definite D call. CDR1 DFQATT and CDR2 SNEGSKA come from the germline V gene (reference sequence). The CDR3 runs 11 residues. CDR3 coding DNA: TGCAGTGCTGGAGACGGGTACGAGCAGTACCTC. Protein: CSAGDGYEQYL.

For this clonotype: Its ends do not fully match the called genes, so a read error is possible. V is TRBV29-1 and J is TRBJ1-1; tentatively, D is TRBD1 (6 bases). The CDR3 has 15 residues. The germline CDR1 and CDR2 sequences are SQVTM and ANQGSEA. The DNA for the CDR3 is TGCAGCGTTGAGGGGGCAGTTAATATGAACACTGAAGCCTTCTTT. Protein product: CSVEGAVNMNTEAFF.

A note on this clonotype: The junction does not match germline at one end; this may be a read error. The chain combines TRBV24-1 with TRBJ2-1, with 10 bases aligning to TRBD1. Germline V gene data show CDR1 as KGHDR and CDR2 as SFDVKD. The CDR3 consists of 13 residues. In DNA, the CDR3 is TGTGCCACGAGGGGACAGGGGTACAAGGAGCAGTTCTTC. This gives the protein CATRGQGYKEQFF.

This clonotype appeared a few times. The chain is built from TRBV20-1 and TRBJ2-1, with no clear D. This CDR3 is 11 amino acids long. Trimming removed 7 bases at V and 3 bases at J, with 7 bases between. Germline loops: CDR1 DFQATT, CDR2 SNEGSKA (reference sequence). CDR3 in amino acids: CSVILYNEQFF. The CDR3 DNA reads TGCAGTGTTATCCTCTACAATGAGCAGTTCTTC.

This clonotype was observed many times. The CDR3 DNA reads as TGTGCCAGCAGCAAAGTAGCCACAGCCTCGGGTTTTAGCAATCAGCCCCAGCATTTT. Residues: CASSKVATASGFSNQPQHF. The genes are TRBV21-1 and TRBJ1-5. TRBV21-1 is a recognized pseudogene. There are 19 residues in the CDR3.

DNA of the CDR3: TGTGCCAGCAGTCCCCGGACAGGGGATGTGGATACGCAGTATTTT. It translates to CASSPRTGDVDTQYF. The chain is built from TRBV5-4 and TRBJ2-3, with 9 nucleotides matching TRBD1. V was clipped by 5 bases and J by 6 bases; unmatched bases: 10. The CDR3 has 15 amino acids. Germline V gene data show CDR1 as SGHNT and CDR2 as YYREEE (reference sequence).

The J gene is TRBJ1-1, the V gene TRBV5-5; D is uncertain. The CDR3 runs 13 residues. Germline CDR1 reads SGHKS; CDR2 reads YYEKEE (reference sequence). Trimming shortened V by 0 bases and J by 2 bases, and 5 bases separated the two germline ends. The CDR3 bases are TGTGCCAGCAGCTTGGAATTTAACACTGAAGCTTTCTTT. As protein: CASSLEFNTEAFF.

This clonotype is labeled as medium-sized. The chain links TRBV5-6 to TRBJ2-3; 10 positions match TRBD2. The trim removed 4 bases at V and 1 base at J, leaving 3 bases unmatched. This CDR3 has 15 amino acids. In germline, CDR1 is SGHDT, CDR2 YYEEEE. CDR3 amino acids: CASSLAGAGTDTQYF. The CDR3 DNA reads TGTGCCAGCAGCCTAGCGGGAGCGGGCACAGATACGCAGTATTTT.

By share of the sample, this clonotype is medium-sized. V and J are TRBV7-9 and TRBJ2-1, with TRBD1 matching over 9 bases. This CDR3 has 16 amino acids. Germline trimming cut 1 base from V and 7 bases from J; bases unmatched to any gene: 8. Per the germline V gene, CDR1 is SEHNR and CDR2 is FQNEAQ (reference sequence). The CDR3 sequence is CASSLGFWTGENEQFF. Here the CDR3 DNA reads TGTGCCAGCAGCTTAGGTTTTTGGACAGGGGAAAATGAGCAGTTCTTC.

This clonotype was recorded a few times. Just one base apart from a much larger clone, this may be a read error. This sequence joins TRBV25-1 and TRBJ2-5; D gene ambiguous. The length of the CDR3 is 14 residues. CDR1 and CDR2 (germline): MGHDK, SYGVNS. V was shortened by 2 bases and J by 1 base, with 8 bases between the two germline ends. CDR3 DNA: TGTGCCAGCAGTGAAGGTCGGCCCCAAGAGACCCAGTACTTC. It specifies CASSEGRPQETQYF.

This clonotype counts as medium-sized. This chain uses TRBV9 with TRBJ2-3; D is unresolved. V lost 4 bases to trimming and J lost 8 bases, with 8 bases between them. Germline CDR1 SGDLS, CDR2 YYNGEE. The CDR3 runs to 11 residues. The CDR3 nucleotides are TGTGCCAGCAGCATATCGGGTACGCAGTATTTT. Its protein is CASSISGTQYF.

On this clonotype itself: A single base separates this from a much larger clone, so it may be a read error. The gene calls are TRBV7-8 and TRBJ2-1; D is uncertain. Trimming left V 5 bases short and J 9 bases short, with 14 bases between. This CDR3 contains 13 residues. Germline V gives CDR1 SGHVS, CDR2 FQNEAQ. In DNA form, the CDR3 reads TGTGCCAGCAGCGCCGTCGTACGAGGTGAGCAGTTCTTC. Translation gives CASSAVVRGEQFF.

This clonotype was seen many times. The chain couples TRBV12-3 or TRBV12-4 to TRBJ1-4, with D uncertain. This CDR3 spans 13 amino acids. Trimming pared 3 bases from V and 3 bases from J, leaving 5 bases between. In nucleotides, the CDR3 is TGTGCCAGCAGTTTTCATGCTAATGAAAAACTGTTTTTT. Its translation: CASSFHANEKLFF.

There are many counts of this clonotype. V is TRBV11-3 and J is TRBJ2-1; possible D gene TRBD1, 6 bases. Trimming pared 1 base from V and 10 bases from J, leaving 20 bases between. The CDR3 loop spans 16 amino acids. Germline CDR1 SGHNT, CDR2 YENEEA. CDR3 nucleotide sequence: TGTGCCAGCAGCTTAGGCGTCAGGGGCCTTATAGCAGAGCAGTTCTTC. This translates into CASSLGVRGLIAEQFF.